These 6 T cell receptor beta chains share one sample of origin, sequenced in a study of cytomegalovirus exposure and HLA in healthy donors. The table came from immunoSEQ multiplex PCR; TCRdb's copy has only in-frame clones and leaves some out. Of about 360,000 clones detected, 70% to 90% appear once; the ten largest clones hold under 0.9%. What was sequenced was PBMCs. Receptor source: a woman under 30 in good health and CMV-seronegative.

V and J are TRBV27 and TRBJ2-3, with 12 nucleotides matching TRBD2. The CDR3 extends over 16 amino acids. V lost 4 bases to trimming and J lost 6 bases; unmatched junction nucleotides: 8. Germline V CDR1 and CDR2: MNHEY, SMNVEV (reference sequence). CDR3 region: CASSWASGGAGDTQYF. CDR3 nucleotide sequence: TGTGCCAGCAGTTGGGCTAGCGGGGGGGCCGGGGATACGCAGTATTTT.

The chain couples TRBV10-2 to TRBJ2-5; D is possibly TRBD1 (5 bases). This CDR3 comprises 14 residues. Trimming took 4 bases from V and 6 from J, leaving 15 bases between them. CDR1 and CDR2 from the germline V gene are WSHSY and SAAADI. As DNA, the CDR3 is TGCGCCAGCAGTGTTCCAAGAAGGGGTCAGACCCAGTACTTC. Translated, it gives CASSVPRRGQTQYF.

The count of this clone is one. DNA for the CDR3: TGTGCCAGCAGCGTAGCGGGGGGGCCTGTCGATACGCAGTATTTT. Its protein product is CASSVAGGPVDTQYF. The J gene is TRBJ2-3, the V gene TRBV9; 8 bases fit TRBD2. Trimming removed 0 bases from V and 6 bases from J; junction bases left unmatched: 6. Germline V gene data show CDR1 as SGDLS and CDR2 as YYNGEE. This CDR3 region has 15 residues.

Here the CDR3 reads CASSSQVLDPDPESSNQPQHF. CDR3 in DNA: TGTGCCAGCAGCTCACAGGTTTTGGATCCCGATCCCGAATCTAGCAATCAGCCCCAGCATTTT. The genes are TRBV13 and TRBJ1-5; the D gene is possibly TRBD1 (5 bases). Between the trimmed V and J ends, which lost 4 bases and 0 bases, there was a span of 28 bases. From germline, CDR1 is PRHDT and CDR2 FYEKMQ (reference sequence). The CDR3 totals 21 residues.

The chain has TRBV5-4 and TRBJ1-2; 7 nucleotides match TRBD1. This CDR3 is built from 13 residues. The V gene end was trimmed by 5 bases and the J gene end by 8 bases; junction bases not matched to a gene: 9. Germline CDR1 and CDR2: SGHNT and YYREEE (reference sequence). CDR3 amino acids: CASRRAGGQGYTF. In DNA, the CDR3 is TGTGCCAGCAGGCGGGCAGGGGGTCAGGGCTACACCTTC.

This chain links TRBV28 with TRBJ2-7, with a tentative D call TRBD2 (5 bases). V lost 5 bases, J lost 5 bases, and 16 bases lay in between. The CDR3 has 14 amino acids. The V gene's germline CDR1 is MDHEN and CDR2 SYDVKM. CDR3 in DNA: TGTGCCAGCAGTCGCGTCCGAGGGCTAGACGAGCAGTACTTC. Its protein is CASSRVRGLDEQYF.